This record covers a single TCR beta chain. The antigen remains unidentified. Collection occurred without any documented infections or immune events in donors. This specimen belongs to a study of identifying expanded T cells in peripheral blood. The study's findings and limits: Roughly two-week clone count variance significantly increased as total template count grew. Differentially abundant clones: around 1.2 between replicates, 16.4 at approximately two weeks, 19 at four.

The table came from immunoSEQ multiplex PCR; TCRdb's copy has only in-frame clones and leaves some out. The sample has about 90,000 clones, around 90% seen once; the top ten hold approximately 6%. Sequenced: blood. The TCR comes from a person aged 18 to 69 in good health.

The CDR3 region is CAWSLGLAANEQFF. CDR3 nucleotide sequence: TGTGCCTGGAGTCTGGGACTAGCGGCCAATGAGCAGTTCTTC. V is TRBV30 and J is TRBJ2-1; 11 bases fit TRBD2. J lost 6 bases, V lost 2 bases, and 3 bases had no gene match. The CDR3 runs 14 residues. The germline gives CDR1 GTSNPN, CDR2 SVGIG (reference sequence).